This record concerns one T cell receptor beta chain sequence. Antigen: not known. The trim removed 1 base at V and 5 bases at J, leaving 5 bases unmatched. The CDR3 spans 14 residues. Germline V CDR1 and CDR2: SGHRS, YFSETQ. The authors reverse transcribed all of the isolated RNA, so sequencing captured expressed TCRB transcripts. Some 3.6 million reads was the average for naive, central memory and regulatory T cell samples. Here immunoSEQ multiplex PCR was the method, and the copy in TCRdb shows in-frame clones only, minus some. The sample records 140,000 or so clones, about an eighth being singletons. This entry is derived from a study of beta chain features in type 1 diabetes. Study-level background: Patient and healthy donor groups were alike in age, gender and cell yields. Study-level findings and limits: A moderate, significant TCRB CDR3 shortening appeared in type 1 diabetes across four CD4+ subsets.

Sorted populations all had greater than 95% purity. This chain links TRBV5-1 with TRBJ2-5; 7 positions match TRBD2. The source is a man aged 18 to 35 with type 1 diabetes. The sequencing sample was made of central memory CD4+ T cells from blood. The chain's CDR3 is CASSLTSVTETQYF. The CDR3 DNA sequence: TGCGCCAGCAGCTTGACTAGCGTCACGGAGACCCAGTACTTC.